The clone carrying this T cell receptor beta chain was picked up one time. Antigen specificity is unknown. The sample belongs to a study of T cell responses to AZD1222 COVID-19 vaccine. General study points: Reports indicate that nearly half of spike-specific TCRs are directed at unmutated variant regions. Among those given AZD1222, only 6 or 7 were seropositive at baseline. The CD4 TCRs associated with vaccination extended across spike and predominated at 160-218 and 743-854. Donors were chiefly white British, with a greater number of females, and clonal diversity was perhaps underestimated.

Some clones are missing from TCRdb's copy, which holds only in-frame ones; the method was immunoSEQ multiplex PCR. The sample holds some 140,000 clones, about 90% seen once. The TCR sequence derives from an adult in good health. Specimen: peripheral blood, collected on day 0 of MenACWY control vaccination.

The CDR3 sequence is CASSIGQQGQTQYF. CDR3 DNA sequence: TGTGCCAGTAGTATAGGACAGCAAGGGCAGACCCAGTACTTC. The chain links TRBV19 to TRBJ2-5, with D possibly being TRBD1 (5 bases). Germline loops: CDR1 LNHDA, CDR2 SQIVND (reference sequence). The CDR3 totals 14 residues. Trimming shortened V by 1 base and J by 6 bases, and 12 bases separated the two germline ends.